Below, one T cell receptor (beta chain) is given with its context. It lacks a known antigen. No much larger clonotype is one base removed from it; base qualities were not supplied. These data come from a study of beta chain features in type 1 diabetes (dated by TCRdb to 2016 to 2019). Notes on the research overall: Mean age, gender distribution, total cell number and subset yield were not different between patients and healthy donors. Regulatory and stem cell-like memory subsets were isolated from only 8 patients and about 8 healthy donors, whereas naive and central memory subsets came from all 28 donors. A total of 85 million to 140 million sorted cells were examined across all samples, and a strong correlation was observed between cell number per subset and RNA yield. In the study, TCRB repertoires of sorted circulating CD4+ T cell subsets from recently diagnosed type 1 diabetes patients were compared with those of matched healthy donors. General conclusions and limits of the study: Because cDNA was sequenced instead of genomic DNA, highly expressing activated cells could be over-represented, though the groups showed no difference in activation or CD3 levels. The naive, central memory and regulatory TCRB repertoires appeared to resemble one another more closely among patients than among healthy donors. HLA sub-analyses involved small numbers of individuals, so any influence of HLA type on TCRB rearrangement remained unresolved. A moderate but significant shortening of TCRB CDR3 length was observed in type 1 diabetes patients in all four CD4+ subsets. PCR might favor shorter templates, but patient and control samples were amplified and corrected together, so any skew would affect both groups equally. At VDJ recombination sites, type 1 diabetes patients had fewer insertions and more deleted nucleotides, which implies abnormalities in thymic rearrangement.

All of the isolated RNA was reverse transcribed with the High Capacity cDNA Reverse Transcription Kit, so expressed TCRB transcripts were sequenced. Deep immunoSEQ sequencing was performed on naive, central memory and regulatory T cell samples, with an average of roughly 3.5 million total reads per sample. Sorted cells were lysed in RLT buffer and RNA was extracted with DNase-treated RNeasy Micro or Mini kits, depending on cell number. To prevent cross-contamination, every cell subset was processed on its own, while patient and healthy donor samples were processed together. Using the immunoSEQ multiplex PCR, TCRB sequences were amplified from cDNA into 87-bp fragments spanning the CDR3 region. The amplicons were sequenced using the Illumina HiSeq platform. The original pipeline was this. PCR bias was computationally corrected using synthetic template baselines, reads within Hamming distance 2 were collapsed, and singletons that could not be merged were discarded. By aligning reads against IMGT, V, D and J genes, CDR3 length, and insertions or deletions at six rearrangement sites were assigned. Within each subset, clonotype counts were normalized to sorted cell number, after which true diversity and Gini coefficients were computed with the tcR R package. The overlap coefficient, calculated on TCRB nucleotide sequences, was used to quantify repertoire sharing. In its TCRdb copy, this immuneACCESS table keeps in-frame sequences only and misses some clones. Where compared with another copy, unresolved V genes explain less than half of these, and the others have no known cause. D and trimming come from the DNA, and the V and J calls and clone size come from that table. The sample has some 150,000 clones on record, more than 10% of them singletons. Under 1.5% of the sample is held by the ten biggest clonotypes.

At the junction V is shortened by 5 bases and J by 4 bases, with 9 bases in between. From the cysteine through the phenylalanine, the CDR3 covers 13 amino acids. Only the CDR3 portion is preserved as DNA: 39 bases, with reading frame beginning at the first base. Looking up the germline V gene yields CDR1 SGHVS and CDR2 FQNEAQ. Each donor gave one peripheral blood draw, roughly 110 mL on average, collected into heparinised tubes. A BD FACSAria II was used to sort naive, central memory, regulatory and stem cell-like memory CD4+ T cells with a panel that included CD45RO, CCR7, CD25, CD127, CD95 and CD27. Purity was above 95% for every sorted population. PBMCs were separated immediately by Lymphoprep density gradient centrifugation and were stained directly, without being cultured. So that batch effects would be minimized, each experiment stained and sorted samples in pairs, pairing one healthy donor with one patient.

This clonotype was obtained from a man between 18 and 35 years old with type 1 diabetes. Specimen: central memory CD4+ T cells from blood. The rearrangement joined TRBV7-8 to TRBJ1-5; no confident D gene assignment can be made. The sequenced DNA: TGTGCCAGCAGCCGTCAGCCGAATCAGCCCCAGCATTTT. Its product reads: CASSRQPNQPQHF.